Sequencing of this T cell receptor beta chain was carried out in a study of blood T cell repertoires in COVID-19. Whole-study context: T cells, B-cell-depleted T cells, or PBMCs supplied cDNA or gDNA.

V lost 7 bases, J lost 4 bases, and 9 bases stayed unmatched. This CDR3 has 13 amino acids. Per the germline V gene, CDR1 is SQVTM and CDR2 is ANQGSEA. In the study's own analysis: The assay estimated nucleated cells by amplifying reference gene primers. TCRdb's table, derived via immunoSEQ multiplex PCR, lists solely in-frame clones and lacks some. The D gene and trimming were derived from the DNA, and the V and J assignments and clone size from that table. Of 100,000 to 130,000 clones listed, over 65% are singletons. The chain joins TRBV29-1 to TRBJ2-5; 7 positions match TRBD1. The receptor was isolated from a woman aged 40 to 55 with acute or convalescent COVID-19. Input material: peripheral blood. CDR3 bases: TGCAGCGCGGACAGGCTAGAGGTAGAGACCCAGTACTTC. It encodes CSADRLEVETQYF. Full variable domain (missing parts from reference TRBV29-1 and TRBJ2-5): SAVISQKPSRDICQRGTSLTIQCQVDSQVTMMFWYRQQPGQSLTLIATANQGSEATYESGFVIDKFPISRPNLTFSTLTVSNMSPEDSSIYLCSADRLEVETQYFGPGTRLLVL.